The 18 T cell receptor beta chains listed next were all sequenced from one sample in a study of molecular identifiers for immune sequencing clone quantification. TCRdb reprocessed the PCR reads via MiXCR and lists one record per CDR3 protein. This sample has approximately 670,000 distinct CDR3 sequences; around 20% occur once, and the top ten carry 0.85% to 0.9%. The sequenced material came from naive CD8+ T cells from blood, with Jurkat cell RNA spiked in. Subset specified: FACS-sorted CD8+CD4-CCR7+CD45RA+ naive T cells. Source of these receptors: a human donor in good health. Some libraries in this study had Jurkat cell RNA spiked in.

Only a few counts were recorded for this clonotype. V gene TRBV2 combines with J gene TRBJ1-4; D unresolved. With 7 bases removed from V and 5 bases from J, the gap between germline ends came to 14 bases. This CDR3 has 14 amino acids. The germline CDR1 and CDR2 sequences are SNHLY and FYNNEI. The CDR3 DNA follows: TGTGCCAGCATCCCTAGAGGAGTGAATGAAAAACTGTTTTTT. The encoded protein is CASIPRGVNEKLFF. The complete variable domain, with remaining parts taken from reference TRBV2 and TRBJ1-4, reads EPEVTQTPSHQVTQMGQEVILRCVPISNHLYFYWYRQILGQKVEFLVSFYNNEISEKSEIFDDQFSVERPDGSNFTLKIRSTKLEDSAMYFCASIPRGVNEKLFFGSGTQLSVL.

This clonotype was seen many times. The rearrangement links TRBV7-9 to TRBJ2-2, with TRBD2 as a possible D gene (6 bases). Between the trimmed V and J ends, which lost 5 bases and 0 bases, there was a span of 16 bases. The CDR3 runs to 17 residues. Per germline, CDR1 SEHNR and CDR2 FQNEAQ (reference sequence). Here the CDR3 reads CASSNPGLSPNTGELFF. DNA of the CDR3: TGTGCCAGCAGCAATCCGGGACTGTCCCCGAACACCGGGGAGCTGTTTTTT.

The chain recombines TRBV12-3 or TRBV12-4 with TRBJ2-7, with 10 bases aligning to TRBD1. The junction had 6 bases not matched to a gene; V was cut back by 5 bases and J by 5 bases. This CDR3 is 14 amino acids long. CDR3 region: CASSLRQGANEQYF. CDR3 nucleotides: TGTGCCAGCAGTCTTCGACAGGGGGCGAACGAGCAGTACTTC.

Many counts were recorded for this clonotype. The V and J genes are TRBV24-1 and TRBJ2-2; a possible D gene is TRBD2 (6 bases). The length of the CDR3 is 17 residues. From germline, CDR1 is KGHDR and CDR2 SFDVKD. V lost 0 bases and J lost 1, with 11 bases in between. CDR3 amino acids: CATSDLDVGGNTGELFF. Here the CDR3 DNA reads TGTGCCACCAGTGATTTGGACGTGGGAGGGAACACCGGGGAGCTGTTTTTT.

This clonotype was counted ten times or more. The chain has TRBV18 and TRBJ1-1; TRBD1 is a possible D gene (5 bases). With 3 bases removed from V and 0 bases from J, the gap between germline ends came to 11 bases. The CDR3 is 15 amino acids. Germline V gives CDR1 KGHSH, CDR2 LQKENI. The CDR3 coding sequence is TGTGCCAGCTCACCCGTGAGGGGAATGAACACTGAAGCTTTCTTT. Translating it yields CASSPVRGMNTEAFF.

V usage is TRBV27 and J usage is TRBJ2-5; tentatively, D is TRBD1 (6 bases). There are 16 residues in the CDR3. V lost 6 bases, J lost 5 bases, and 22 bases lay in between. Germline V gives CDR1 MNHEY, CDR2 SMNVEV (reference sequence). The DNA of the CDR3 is TGTGCCAGCAGCCATCTTACACCGGGACAACAGGAGACCCAGTACTTC. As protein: CASSHLTPGQQETQYF.

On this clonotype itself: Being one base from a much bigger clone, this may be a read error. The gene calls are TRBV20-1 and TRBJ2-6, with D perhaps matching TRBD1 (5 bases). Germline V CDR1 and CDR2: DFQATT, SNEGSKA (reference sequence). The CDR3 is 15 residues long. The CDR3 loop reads CSAIIQAPGANVLAF. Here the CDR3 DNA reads TGCAGTGCCATTATACAGGCCCCTGGGGCCAACGTCCTGGCTTTC.

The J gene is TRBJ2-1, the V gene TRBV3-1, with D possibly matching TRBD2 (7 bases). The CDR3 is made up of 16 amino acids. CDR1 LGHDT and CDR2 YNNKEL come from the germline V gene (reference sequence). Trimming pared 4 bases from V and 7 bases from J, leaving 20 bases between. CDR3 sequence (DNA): TGTGCCAGCAGCCCCGCGCAGGGAGGGGGTTTAAATGAGCAGTTCTTC. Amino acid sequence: CASSPAQGGGLNEQFF.

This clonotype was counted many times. CDR3 in DNA: TGTGCCAGCAGCCAAGAAATCGGCTTCCTTAACACCGGGGAGCTGTTTTTT. Translated, it gives CASSQEIGFLNTGELFF. The rearrangement joins TRBV3-1 to TRBJ2-2; D is ambiguous. The CDR3 sequence is 17 residues long. Germline V gives CDR1 LGHDT, CDR2 YNNKEL (reference sequence). The V and J ends lost 0 bases and 2 bases respectively, with 13 bases between them.

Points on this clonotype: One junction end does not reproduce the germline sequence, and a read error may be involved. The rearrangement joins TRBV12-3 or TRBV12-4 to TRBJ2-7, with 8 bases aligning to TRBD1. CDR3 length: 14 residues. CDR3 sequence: CASRPDREGYGQYF. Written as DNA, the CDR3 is TGTGCCAGCAGACCGGACAGGGAAGGATACGGGCAGTACTTC.

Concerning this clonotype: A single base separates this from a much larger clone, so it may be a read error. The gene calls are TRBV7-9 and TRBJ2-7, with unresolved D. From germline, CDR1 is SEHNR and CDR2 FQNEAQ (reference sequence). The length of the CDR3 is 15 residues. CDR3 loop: CASSLGFGRDLKQCF. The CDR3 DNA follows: TGTGCCAGCAGCTTAGGTTTTGGCCGCGACCTAAAGCAGTGCTTC. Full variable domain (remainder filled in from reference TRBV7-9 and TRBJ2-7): DTGVSQNPRHKITKRGQNVTFRCDPISEHNRLYWYRQTLGQGPEFLTYFQNEAQLEKSRLLSDRFSAERPKGSFSTLEIQRTEQGDSAMYLCASSLGFGRDLKQCFGPGTRLTVT.

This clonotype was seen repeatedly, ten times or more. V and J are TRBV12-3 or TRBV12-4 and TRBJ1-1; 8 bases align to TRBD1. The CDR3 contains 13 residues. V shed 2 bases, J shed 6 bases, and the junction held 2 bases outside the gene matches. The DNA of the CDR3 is TGTGCCAGCAGTTTACAGGGGGCCCCTGAAGCTTTCTTT. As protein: CASSLQGAPEAFF.

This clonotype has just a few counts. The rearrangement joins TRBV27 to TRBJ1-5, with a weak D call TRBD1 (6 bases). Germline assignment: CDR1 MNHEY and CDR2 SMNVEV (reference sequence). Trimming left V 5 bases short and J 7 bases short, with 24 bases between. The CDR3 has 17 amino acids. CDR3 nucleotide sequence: TGTGCCAGCAGTAGAATTGGAGTGGCAGGGGTGGAGCAGCCCCAGCATTTT. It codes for CASSRIGVAGVEQPQHF.

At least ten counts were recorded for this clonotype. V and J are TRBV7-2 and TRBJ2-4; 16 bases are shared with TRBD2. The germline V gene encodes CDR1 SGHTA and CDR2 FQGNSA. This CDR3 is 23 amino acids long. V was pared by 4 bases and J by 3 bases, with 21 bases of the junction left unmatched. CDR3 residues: CASSSHLLTGTSGRAGNKNIQYF. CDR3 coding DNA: TGTGCCAGCAGCTCTCACCTCCTTACCGGGACTAGCGGGAGGGCCGGTAACAAAAACATTCAGTACTTC.

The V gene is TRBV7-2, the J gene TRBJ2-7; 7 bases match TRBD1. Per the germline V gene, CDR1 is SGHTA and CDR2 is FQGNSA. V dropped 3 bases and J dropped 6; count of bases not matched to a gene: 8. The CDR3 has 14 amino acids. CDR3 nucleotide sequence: TGTGCCAGCAGCTTGGTTACAACAGGGGTCGAGCAGTACTTC. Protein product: CASSLVTTGVEQYF.

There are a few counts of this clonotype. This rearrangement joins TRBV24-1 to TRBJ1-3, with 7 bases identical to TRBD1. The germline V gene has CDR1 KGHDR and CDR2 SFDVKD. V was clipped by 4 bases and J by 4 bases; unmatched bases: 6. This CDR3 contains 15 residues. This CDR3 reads CATSDRQGSGNTIYF. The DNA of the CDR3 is TGTGCCACCAGTGACCGACAGGGCTCCGGAAACACCATATATTTT.

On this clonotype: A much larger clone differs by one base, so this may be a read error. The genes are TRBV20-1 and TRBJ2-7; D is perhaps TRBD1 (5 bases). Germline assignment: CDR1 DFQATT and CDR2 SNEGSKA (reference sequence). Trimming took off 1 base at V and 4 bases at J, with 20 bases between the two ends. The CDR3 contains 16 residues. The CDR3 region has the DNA TGCAGTGCTAGAGGTTCCGGGCAGGGTAGGTTATACGAGCAGTACTTC. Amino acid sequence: CSARGSGQGRLYEQYF.

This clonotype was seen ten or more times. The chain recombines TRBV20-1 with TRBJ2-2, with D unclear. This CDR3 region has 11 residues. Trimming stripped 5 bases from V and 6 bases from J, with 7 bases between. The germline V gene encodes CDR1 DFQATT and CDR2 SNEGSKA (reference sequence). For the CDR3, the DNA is TGCAGTGCTCTAGTCGCCGGGGAGCTGTTTTTT. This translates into CSALVAGELFF.